This entry concerns a single T cell receptor beta chain. As yet, its antigen is unknown. The sample originates from a study of T-cell reconstitution after alpha-beta-depleted transplantation in children. Researchers prepared the TCRbeta library using unique molecular identifiers, the study reports. TCRdb redid the calling of the PCR reads with MiXCR, one entry per CDR3 protein. The sample shows more than 200,000 distinct CDR3 sequences, more than 20% of them seen only once. J lost 5 bases, V lost 0 bases, and 6 bases had no gene match. The CDR3 has 16 residues. CDR1 and CDR2 (germline): SGHVS, FQNEAQ. Study-level results: Surviving recipient T cells and intrathymic progenitors accounted for some patients' high TCRbeta diversity at day 60. Once a year had passed after transplant, T-cell counts and diversity came mostly from newly produced T cells.

The sequence was obtained from a female patient aged 2-10 years who had a stem cell transplant for congenital amegakaryocytic thrombocytopenia, so the T cells may come from the graft donor. The J gene is TRBJ2-1, the V gene TRBV7-8, with 8 bases matching TRBD2. The material sequenced was PBMCs, mostly from graft donor cells, taken 360 days after TCRalphabeta/CD19-depleted stem cell transplant. The CDR3 bases are TGTGCCAGCAGCTTAGCGGTGGCGGGAGGAGACAATGAGCAGTTCTTC. Its translation: CASSLAVAGGDNEQFF.